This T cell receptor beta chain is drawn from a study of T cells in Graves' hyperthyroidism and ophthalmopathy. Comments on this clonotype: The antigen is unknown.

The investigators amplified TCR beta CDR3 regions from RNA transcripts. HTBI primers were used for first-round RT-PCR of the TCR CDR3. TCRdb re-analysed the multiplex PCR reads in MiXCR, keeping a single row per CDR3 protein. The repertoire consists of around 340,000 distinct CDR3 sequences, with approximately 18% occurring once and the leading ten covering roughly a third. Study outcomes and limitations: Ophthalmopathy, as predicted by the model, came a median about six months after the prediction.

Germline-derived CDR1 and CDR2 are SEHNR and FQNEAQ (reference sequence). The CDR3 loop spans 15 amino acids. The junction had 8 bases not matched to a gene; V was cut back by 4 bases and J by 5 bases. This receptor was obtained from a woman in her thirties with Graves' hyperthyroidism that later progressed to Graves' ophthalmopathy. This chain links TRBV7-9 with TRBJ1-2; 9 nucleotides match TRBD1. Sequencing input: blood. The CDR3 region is CASSSTGGALYGYTF. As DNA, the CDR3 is TGTGCCAGCAGCTCTACAGGGGGCGCTTTGTATGGCTACACCTTC.